This paragraph reports one TCR beta chain. Antigen: not known. V shed 4 bases, J shed 2 bases, and the junction held 8 bases outside the gene matches. Per the germline V gene, CDR1 is SNHLY and CDR2 is FYNNEI. The CDR3 length is 15 residues. This sample was taken from a study of identical twins. Regarding the study as a whole: Within twin pairs, the out-of-frame alpha sequences they shared showed excess low generation probability. Its conclusions, products of cross-sectional statistical analysis, did not come from following the same donors. Zero-insertion findings could be partly confounded by invariant cells (MAIT and iNKT cells).

The authors used template switching to add a universal primer site and gave cDNA unique molecular identifiers. MiXCR, run by TCRdb on the 5' RACE reads, gives a single entry per CDR3 protein. The data contain around 250,000 distinct CDR3 sequences, approximately 7% of them seen just once; the ten biggest clones take up roughly 3.7%. This sample was also put to use in a study of yellow fever vaccine responses in identical twins.

The rearrangement joins TRBV2 to TRBJ2-7; TRBD2 agrees at 7 bases. The sequencing sample was made of memory (CD45RO+) T cells sorted from blood. The source of this sequence is a woman aged 18-29 years in good health. This chain's CDR3 is CASSASGTPTYEQYF. Here the CDR3 DNA reads TGTGCCAGCAGTGCCAGCGGGACCCCCACCTACGAGCAGTACTTC.